These T cell receptor beta chains were read from a single sample in a study of control samples from healthy donors and cancer patients. The assay was immunoSEQ multiplex PCR, and TCRdb's table has in-frame clones only and misses some. The sample includes roughly 83,000 clones, 82% of them seen just once. The specimen was blood. These receptors were obtained from a woman aged 55-69 years in good health. CDR3s include the opening cysteine and the closing phenylalanine or tryptophan. The D gene is left open where the match is weak. A row's size may be missing; if present it is once, few, many or a size class.

j_call | d_call | clone_size | v_call | cdr3_aa | cdr3_nt
TRBJ1-1 | . | . | TRBV7-9 | CASSLVGGLGTEAFF | TGTGCCAGCAGCTTAGTCGGGGGATTGGGCACTGAAGCTTTCTTT
TRBJ2-1 | TRBD2 | . | TRBV5-8 | CASSSGGDAGEQFF | TGTGCCAGCAGCTCGGGAGGGGACGCAGGGGAGCAGTTCTTC
TRBJ1-3 | TRBD1 | . | TRBV28 | CATLSGTGGSGNTIYF | TGTGCCACCCTCTCCGGGACAGGGGGCTCTGGAAACACCATATATTTT
TRBJ2-1 | . | . | TRBV18 | CASSPPGRVYNEQFF | TGTGCCAGCTCACCACCGGGGCGGGTCTACAATGAGCAGTTCTTC
TRBJ2-2 | . | few | TRBV2 | CASSATQGAGELFF | TGTGCCAGCAGTGCCACACAGGGCGCCGGGGAGCTGTTTTTT
TRBJ2-7 | . | . | TRBV7-8 | CASSLVSDGGFGEQYF | TGTGCCAGCAGCTTAGTTTCGGACGGGGGTTTCGGAGAGCAGTACTTC
TRBJ1-6 | . | . | TRBV12-3/TRBV12-4 | CASSLPGQLIHF | TGTGCCAGCAGTTTACCGGGTCAGCTGATCCACTTT
TRBJ1-1 | . | . | TRBV10-2 | CASSGGAGNTEAFF | TGCGCCAGCAGTGGAGGGGCGGGGAACACTGAAGCTTTCTTT
TRBJ1-6 | . | . | TRBV14 | CASSQDLINSPLHF | TGTGCCAGCAGCCAAGATTTAATTAATTCACCCCTCCACTTT
TRBJ2-7 | . | . | TRBV28 | CASRRGLAYEQYF | TGTGCCAGCAGGCGGGGACTGGCCTACGAGCAGTACTTC
TRBJ1-2 | . | . | TRBV19 | CASSEEGRLYGYTF | TGTGCCAGTAGTGAGGAGGGGAGACTCTATGGCTACACCTTC
TRBJ1-5 | . | . | TRBV2 | CASSSDGGNQPQHF | TGTGCCAGCAGTTCCGACGGGGGAAATCAGCCCCAGCATTTT
TRBJ1-2 | . | . | TRBV6-6 | CASRELQVYGYTF | TGTGCCAGCAGGGAACTACAGGTCTATGGCTACACCTTC
TRBJ1-2 | TRBD1 | . | TRBV28 | CASISQGAYGYTF | TGTGCCAGCATCTCCCAGGGGGCCTATGGCTACACCTTC
TRBJ2-1 | TRBD2 | . | TRBV25-1 | CASSGASGRVEYNEQFF | TGTGCCAGCAGTGGTGCTAGCGGGAGGGTTGAGTACAATGAGCAGTTCTTC
TRBJ2-1 | TRBD2 | . | TRBV15 | CATSREVAGNNEQFF | TGTGCCACCAGCAGAGAAGTAGCGGGGAACAATGAGCAGTTCTTC
TRBJ1-1 | . | . | TRBV12-5 | CASGSEFLAEAFF | TGTGCTAGTGGTTCAGAGTTCCTCGCTGAAGCTTTCTTT
TRBJ2-3 | . | . | TRBV5-1 | CASSVWGSGTDTQYF | TGCGCCAGCAGCGTATGGGGGAGTGGCACAGATACGCAGTATTTT
TRBJ1-3 | TRBD1 | once | TRBV6-5 | CASSADRVGNTIYF | TGTGCCAGCAGCGCGGACAGGGTGGGAAACACCATATATTTT
TRBJ2-3 | . | . | TRBV9 | CASSPGLDTQYF | TGTGCCAGCAGCCCAGGCTTAGATACGCAGTATTTT
TRBJ1-5 | TRBD1 | . | TRBV14 | CASSSGGWNQPQHF | TGTGCCAGCAGCTCAGGGGGATGGAATCAGCCCCAGCATTTT
TRBJ2-2 | . | . | TRBV5-4 | CASSLFGGQRELFF | TGTGCCAGCAGCTTGTTTGGGGGTCAGAGGGAGCTGTTTTTT
TRBJ2-5 | . | . | TRBV6-5 | CASSPRGIGETQYF | TGTGCCAGTTCCCCCAGAGGAATAGGCGAGACCCAGTACTTC
TRBJ1-4 | . | . | TRBV6-5 | CASTHPRYEKLFF | TGTGCCAGCACACACCCGCGTTATGAAAAACTGTTTTTT
TRBJ2-7 | . | few | TRBV11-2 | CASSLLYEQYF | TGTGCCAGCAGTCTTCTCTACGAGCAGTACTTC
TRBJ2-3 | TRBD2 | . | TRBV4-3 | CASSQDMTSGTNVDTQYF | TGCGCCAGCAGCCAAGATATGACTAGCGGGACTAACGTAGATACGCAGTATTTT
TRBJ2-5 | . | . | TRBV2 | CASSVQVSSSWNF | TGTGCCAGCAGTGTACAGGTCTCGAGCAGTTGGAACTTC
TRBJ2-7 | . | . | TRBV5-5 | CASSPTDPPGKASYF | TGTGCCAGCAGCCCTACTGACCCTCCTGGTAAGGCATCGTACTTC
TRBJ2-2 | . | . | TRBV12-3/TRBV12-4 | CASSLVSVGELFF | TGTGCCAGCAGTTTAGTTAGTGTGGGGGAGCTGTTTTTT
TRBJ2-1 | . | . | TRBV4-1 | CASSSTEYNEQFF | TGCGCCAGCAGCAGCACAGAATACAATGAGCAGTTCTTC
TRBJ1-2 | TRBD1 | . | TRBV7-9 | CASSSDRVILYGYTF | TGTGCCAGCAGCTCGGACAGGGTGATACTCTATGGCTACACCTTC
TRBJ2-7 | . | few | TRBV19 | CFSPAYEQYF | TGTTTTTCGCCCGCCTACGAGCAGTACTTC
TRBJ2-4 | . | . | TRBV2 | CASRNYPAGSLAKNIQYF | TGTGCCAGCAGGAATTATCCCGCTGGGTCCCTAGCCAAAAACATTCAGTACTTC
TRBJ1-6 | . | . | TRBV18 | CASSPSTTNSPLHF | TGTGCCAGCTCACCGTCAACTACCAATTCACCCCTCCACTTT
TRBJ1-1 | . | . | TRBV7-2 | CASSQMSLNTEAFF | TGTGCCAGCAGTCAAATGTCCTTAAACACTGAAGCTTTCTTT
TRBJ2-7 | . | . | TRBV12-3/TRBV12-4 | CASSFGGTYEQYF | TGTGCCAGCAGTTTCGGGGGCACCTACGAGCAGTACTTC